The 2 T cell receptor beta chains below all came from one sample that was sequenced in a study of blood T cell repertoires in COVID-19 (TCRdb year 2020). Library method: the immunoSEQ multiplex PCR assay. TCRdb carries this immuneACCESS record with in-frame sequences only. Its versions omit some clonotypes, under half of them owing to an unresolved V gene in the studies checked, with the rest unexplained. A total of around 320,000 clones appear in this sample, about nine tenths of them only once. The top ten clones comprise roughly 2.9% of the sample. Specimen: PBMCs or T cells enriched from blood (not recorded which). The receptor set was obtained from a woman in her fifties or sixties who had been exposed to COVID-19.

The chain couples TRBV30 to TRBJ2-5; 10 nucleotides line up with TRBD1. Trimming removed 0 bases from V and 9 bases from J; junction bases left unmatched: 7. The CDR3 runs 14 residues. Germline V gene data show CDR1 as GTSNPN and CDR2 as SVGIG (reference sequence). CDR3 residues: CAWSVGTGDRAQYF. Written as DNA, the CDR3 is TGTGCCTGGAGTGTAGGGACAGGGGATCGTGCCCAGTACTTC.

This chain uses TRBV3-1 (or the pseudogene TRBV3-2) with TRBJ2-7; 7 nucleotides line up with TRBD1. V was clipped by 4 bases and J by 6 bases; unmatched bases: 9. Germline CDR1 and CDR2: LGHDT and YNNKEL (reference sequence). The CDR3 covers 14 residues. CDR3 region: CASSPGTVYFEQYF. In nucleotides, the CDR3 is TGTGCCAGCAGCCCTGGGACAGTGTACTTCGAGCAGTACTTC.